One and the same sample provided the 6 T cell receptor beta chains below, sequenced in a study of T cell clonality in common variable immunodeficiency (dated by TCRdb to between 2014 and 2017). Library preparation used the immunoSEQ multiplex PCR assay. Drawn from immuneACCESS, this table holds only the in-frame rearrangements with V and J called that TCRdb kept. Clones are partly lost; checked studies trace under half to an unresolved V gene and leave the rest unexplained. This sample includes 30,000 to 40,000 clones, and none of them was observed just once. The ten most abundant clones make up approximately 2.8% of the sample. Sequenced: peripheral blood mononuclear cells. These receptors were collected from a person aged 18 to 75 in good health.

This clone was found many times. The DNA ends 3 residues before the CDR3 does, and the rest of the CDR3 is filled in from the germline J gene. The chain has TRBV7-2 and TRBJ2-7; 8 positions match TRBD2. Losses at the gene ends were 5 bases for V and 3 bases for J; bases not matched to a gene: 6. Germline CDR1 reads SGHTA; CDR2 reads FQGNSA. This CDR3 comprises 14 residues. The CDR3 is CASSRTSGHYEQYF. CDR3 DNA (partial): TGTGCCAGCAGCCGCACTAGCGGACACTACGAG.

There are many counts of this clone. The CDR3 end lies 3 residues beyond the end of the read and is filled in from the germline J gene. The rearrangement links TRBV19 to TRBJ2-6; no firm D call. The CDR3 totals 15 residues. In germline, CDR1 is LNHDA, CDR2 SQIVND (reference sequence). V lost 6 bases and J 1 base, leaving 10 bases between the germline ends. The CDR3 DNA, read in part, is TGTGCCAGTAGCTTCCAGGCGTCTGGGGCCAACGTC. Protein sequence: CASSFQASGANV. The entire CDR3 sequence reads CASSFQASGANVLTF.

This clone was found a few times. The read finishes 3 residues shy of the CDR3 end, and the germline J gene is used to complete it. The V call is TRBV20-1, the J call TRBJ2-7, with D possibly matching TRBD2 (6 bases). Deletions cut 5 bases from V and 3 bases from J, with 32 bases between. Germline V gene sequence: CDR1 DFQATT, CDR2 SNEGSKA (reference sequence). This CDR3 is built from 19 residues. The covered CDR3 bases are TGCAGTGCTGAATCGCCTAACAGCCGACGGAGGTACGGGGGCTACGAG. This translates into CSAESPNSRRRYGGYE. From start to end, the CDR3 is CSAESPNSRRRYGGYEQYF.

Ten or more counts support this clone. The CDR3 sequence is CASSLLQGEKLFF. CDR3 DNA, as far as it was read: TGCGCCAGCAGCTTGTTACAGGGTGAAAAG. The J gene is TRBJ2-2, the V gene TRBV5-1; TRBD1 is a possible D gene (6 bases). The read is 3 residues too short to cover the CDR3 end, so that end is filled in from the germline J gene. Germline-derived CDR1 and CDR2 are SGHRS and YFSETQ. The CDR3 is 13 amino acids.

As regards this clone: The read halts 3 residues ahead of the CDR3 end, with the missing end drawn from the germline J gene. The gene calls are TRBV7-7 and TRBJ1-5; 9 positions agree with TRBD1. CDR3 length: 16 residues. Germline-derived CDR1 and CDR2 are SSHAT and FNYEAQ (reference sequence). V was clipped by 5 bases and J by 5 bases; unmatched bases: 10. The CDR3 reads CASSPRDRERDQPQHF. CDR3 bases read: TGTGCCAGCAGCCCGAGGGACAGGGAAAGGGATCAGCCC.

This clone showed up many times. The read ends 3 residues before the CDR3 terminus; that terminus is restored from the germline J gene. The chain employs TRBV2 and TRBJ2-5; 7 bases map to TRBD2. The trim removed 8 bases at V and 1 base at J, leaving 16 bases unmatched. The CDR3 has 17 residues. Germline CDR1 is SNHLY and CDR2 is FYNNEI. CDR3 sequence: CASSPPGTTFIQETQYF. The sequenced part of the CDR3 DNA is TGTGCCAGCTCCCCCCCCGGGACTACCTTTATCCAAGAGACC.